The T cell receptor beta chain described here comes from a study of tumor and adjacent non-tumor tissue in lung cancer. Study-wide findings and caveats: Normal lung showed higher cumulative top 100 clone frequency than tumor.

RNA was extracted from bulk tissue without any cell sorting. The normal lung tissue was taken more than 3 cm from the tumor edge. Turning to this clonotype: Its antigen is as yet unknown.

TCRbeta libraries were built with three rounds of nested PCR, modified from ARM-PCR. A single record per CDR3 protein comes from TCRdb applying MiXCR to the multiplex PCR reads. The sample records 77,000 or so distinct CDR3 sequences, over 65% being singletons. The germline gives CDR1 SQVTM, CDR2 ANQGSEA. The CDR3 sequence is 17 residues long. Trimming took 8 bases from V and 2 from J; bases not matched to a gene: 17. This receptor was obtained from a man between 65 and 85 years old with non-small cell lung cancer. The gene calls are TRBV29-1 and TRBJ2-3; 9 positions agree with TRBD1. Source material: distant non-tumor lung tissue. CDR3 amino acids: CSLLSYLTGGDTDTQYF. The CDR3 nucleotides read TGCAGCTTGCTCTCATATTTGACAGGGGGGGACACAGATACGCAGTATTTT.